A single sample gave rise to the 27 T cell receptor beta chains below, sequenced in a study of T cell changes during pregnancy in multiple sclerosis. TCRdb's table, derived via immunoSEQ multiplex PCR, lists solely in-frame clones and lacks some. The table records about 59,000 clones, 93% of them present only once. Here the sequenced sample was CD8+ T cells from peripheral blood mononuclear cells, taken in the third trimester of pregnancy. The receptors were sampled from a female donor with multiple sclerosis, enrolled in a pregnancy study.

The genes are TRBV6-1 and TRBJ2-7; 13 bases match TRBD2. After removal of 4 bases from V and 3 bases from J, the junction contained 6 bases not matched to a gene. Germline V gene sequence: CDR1 MNHNS, CDR2 SASEGT. The CDR3 sequence is 16 residues long. In nucleotides, the CDR3 is TGTGCCAGCAGTGTGGAGAGGACTAGCGGGAGCTACGAGCAGTACTTC. Translation: CASSVERTSGSYEQYF.

The V gene is TRBV6-1, the J gene TRBJ1-2, with D tentatively TRBD1 (5 bases). Germline V lookup: CDR1 MNHNS, CDR2 SASEGT. The ends were cut back, 3 bases at V and 7 bases at J, with 15 bases in the middle. This CDR3 is built from 14 residues. As DNA, the CDR3 is TGTGCCAGCAGTGATTGGGGGGGTACCTCTGGCTACACCTTC. Protein product: CASSDWGGTSGYTF.

The chain recombines TRBV27 with TRBJ1-1; D is unclear. The CDR3 is 13 amino acids. Germline-derived CDR1 and CDR2 are MNHEY and SMNVEV (reference sequence). Deletions cut 3 bases from V and 5 bases from J, with 10 bases between. The CDR3 reads CASSFTGRTEAFF. The CDR3 DNA reads TGTGCCAGCAGTTTCACGGGTAGGACTGAAGCTTTCTTT.

V usage is TRBV30 and J usage is TRBJ1-4; 9 bases map to TRBD1. V gave up 0 bases and J gave up 16 bases; unmatched junction bases: 12. The CDR3 consists of 14 residues. The germline gives CDR1 GTSNPN, CDR2 SVGIG (reference sequence). For the CDR3, the DNA is TGTGCCTGGAGTGTAATTGGGACAGGGTCACTTCCGTTTTTT. Its translation is CAWSVIGTGSLPFF. Combining the CDR3 with reference TRBV30 and TRBJ1-4 gives the whole variable domain SQTIHQWPATLVQPVGSPLSLECTVEGTSNPNLYWYRQAAGRGLQLLFYSVGIGQISSEVPQNLSASRPQDRQFILSSKKLLLSDSGFYLCAWSVIGTGSLPFFGSGTQLSVL.

The rearrangement joins TRBV27 to TRBJ2-1; a weak D match, TRBD2 (5 bases). V gave up 5 bases and J gave up 7 bases, with 21 bases separating them. The CDR3 extends over 16 amino acids. CDR1 is MNHEY and CDR2 is SMNVEV in the germline V gene (reference sequence). The CDR3 reads CASSPPFEGLQNEQFF. The CDR3 DNA reads as TGTGCCAGCAGTCCCCCTTTTGAGGGATTACAGAATGAGCAGTTCTTC.

In this sample, this clone turned up once. The rearrangement uses TRBV7-3 and TRBJ2-7; TRBD2 might be the D (6 bases). CDR3 length: 15 residues. CDR1 and CDR2 from the germline V gene are SGHTA and FQGTGA. V gave up 2 bases and J gave up 5 bases, with 16 bases separating them. The CDR3 spells CASSLLGGLRDEQYF. The CDR3 nucleotides read TGTGCCAGCAGCTTATTGGGGGGTTTGAGGGACGAGCAGTACTTC.

The CDR3 spells CASGSPTGGLFDEQFF. CDR3 sequence (DNA): TGTGCTAGTGGTTCACCTACAGGGGGACTTTTCGATGAGCAGTTCTTC. This sequence joins TRBV12-5 and TRBJ2-1; 8 positions match TRBD1. Trimming removed 4 bases from V and 8 bases from J; junction bases left unmatched: 13. CDR3 length: 16 amino acids. The germline V gene has CDR1 LGHNT and CDR2 FRNRAP.

The chain carries TRBV19 and TRBJ2-1; 9 positions match TRBD2. The CDR3 consists of 13 residues. The V gene's germline CDR1 is LNHDA and CDR2 SQIVND (reference sequence). Trimming took 3 bases from V and 7 from J; bases not matched to a gene: 1. The CDR3 spells CASSMTSGNEQFF. CDR3 in DNA: TGTGCCAGTAGTATGACTAGCGGAAATGAGCAGTTCTTC.

The chain joins TRBV5-8 to TRBJ2-2, with D possibly TRBD1 on 6 matching bases. V was cut by 3 bases and J by 0 bases, with 21 bases left in between. CDR1 is SGHTS, CDR2 YDEGEE, per germline. The CDR3 runs to 19 residues. CDR3 loop: CASSSPRMRQASNTGELFF. In DNA form, the CDR3 reads TGTGCCAGCAGCTCCCCCCGGATGCGACAGGCTTCGAACACCGGGGAGCTGTTTTTT.

The chain recombines TRBV11-2 with TRBJ2-5; no definite D call. CDR3 length: 12 amino acids. Germline V gene sequence: CDR1 SGHAT, CDR2 FQNNGV. Trimming cost V 5 bases and J 0 bases, with 4 bases left between them. Here the CDR3 reads CASSLYQETQYF. The CDR3 coding sequence is TGTGCCAGCAGCCTGTACCAAGAGACCCAGTACTTC.

This clone was detected once. The chain recombines TRBV5-6 with TRBJ2-7; tentative D call: TRBD2 (6 bases). CDR1 is SGHDT, CDR2 YYEEEE, per germline. Between the trimmed V and J ends, which lost 2 bases and 12 bases, there was a span of 18 bases. This CDR3 is built from 13 residues. CDR3 nucleotides: TGTGCCAGCAGCTTCTCCGGGAGAGAAGTTCTGTACTTC. Protein sequence: CASSFSGREVLYF.

The V call is TRBV28, the J call TRBJ2-3; D is unclear. This CDR3 contains 14 residues. Trimming stripped 5 bases from V and 2 bases from J, with 11 bases between. Germline CDR1 reads MDHEN; CDR2 reads SYDVKM. CDR3 sequence: CASSLGLLTDTQYF. DNA of the CDR3: TGTGCCAGCAGTCTTGGTCTACTCACAGATACGCAGTATTTT.

The CDR3 coding sequence is TGTGCCAGCAGTTACGATGCAGGGAACTACAATGAGCAGTTCTTC. Encoded protein: CASSYDAGNYNEQFF. The genes are TRBV6-5 and TRBJ2-1; D perhaps matches TRBD1 (5 bases). Deletions cut 2 bases from V and 3 bases from J, with 11 bases between. The germline gives CDR1 MNHEY, CDR2 SVGAGI. The CDR3 length is 15 residues.

The chain combines TRBV5-1 with TRBJ1-2; 7 positions agree with TRBD1. The germline gives CDR1 SGHRS, CDR2 YFSETQ. The CDR3 consists of 15 residues. V was clipped by 0 bases and J by 4 bases; unmatched bases: 6. The CDR3 sequence is CASSLDGPGGYGYTF. CDR3 DNA: TGCGCCAGCAGCTTGGATGGACCAGGGGGCTATGGCTACACCTTC.

The chain couples TRBV6-1 to TRBJ1-1; 7 bases align to TRBD1. This CDR3 is built from 14 residues. CDR1 and CDR2 (germline): MNHNS, SASEGT. V was clipped by 6 bases and J by 0 bases; unmatched bases: 4. CDR3 coding DNA: TGTGCCAGCAGGACGACAGGGATGAACACTGAAGCTTTCTTT. Its protein product is CASRTTGMNTEAFF.

The genes are TRBV4-1 and TRBJ2-7, with D unresolved. Trimming cost V 4 bases and J 0 bases, with 13 bases left between them. The CDR3 has 15 residues. Germline CDR1 and CDR2: MGHRA and YSYEKL. CDR3 in amino acids: CASSPPAGSSYEQYF. The CDR3 DNA follows: TGCGCCAGCAGCCCACCAGCAGGAAGCTCCTACGAGCAGTACTTC.

The V and J genes are TRBV5-1 and TRBJ2-7, with TRBD2 as a possible D gene (5 bases). Deletions cut 4 bases from V and 1 base from J, with 9 bases between. The CDR3 loop spans 13 amino acids. Germline lookup yields CDR1 SGHRS and CDR2 YFSETQ. This chain's CDR3 is CASSPDSSYEQYF. The CDR3 nucleotides read TGCGCCAGCAGCCCGGACTCATCCTACGAGCAGTACTTC.

The chain is built from TRBV19 and TRBJ2-3; D perhaps matches TRBD2 (6 bases). The CDR3 spans 13 residues. Between the trimmed V and J ends, which lost 9 bases and 5 bases, there was a span of 15 bases. Germline V gene data show CDR1 as LNHDA and CDR2 as SQIVND (reference sequence). The CDR3 reads CASGTPLIDTQYF. The CDR3 coding sequence is TGTGCCAGCGGGACTCCCTTGATAGATACGCAGTATTTT.

The chain has TRBV4-3 and TRBJ1-2, with D unclear. Per the germline V gene, CDR1 is LGHNA and CDR2 is YSLEER. The CDR3 loop spans 13 amino acids. Trimming took off 1 base at V and 6 bases at J, with 9 bases between the two ends. CDR3: CASSQGNGDGYTF. The CDR3 DNA reads as TGCGCCAGCAGCCAAGGGAACGGGGATGGCTACACCTTC.

This clone occurred once. The chain couples TRBV27 to TRBJ2-7; TRBD1 is a possible D gene (5 bases). Germline V gene sequence: CDR1 MNHEY, CDR2 SMNVEV (reference sequence). The CDR3 sequence is 13 residues long. Trimming pared 7 bases from V and 4 bases from J, leaving 14 bases between. CDR3 residues: CASTSIDSYEQYF. For the CDR3, the DNA is TGTGCCAGCACGAGTATCGACAGTTACGAGCAGTACTTC.

The rearrangement links TRBV19 to TRBJ2-7; D perhaps matches TRBD2 (5 bases). The CDR3 covers 13 residues. Germline CDR1 is LNHDA and CDR2 is SQIVND (reference sequence). The ends were cut back, 10 bases at V and 4 bases at J, with 17 bases in the middle. The CDR3 is CATSPGLAYEQYF. CDR3 in DNA: TGTGCCACCAGTCCGGGGTTAGCGTACGAGCAGTACTTC.

This chain uses TRBV27 with TRBJ1-2, with 7 bases fitting TRBD1. From germline, CDR1 is MNHEY and CDR2 SMNVEV (reference sequence). With V trimmed by 7 bases and J by 8 bases, 13 bases remained unmatched. The CDR3 is 14 amino acids. Written as DNA, the CDR3 is TGTGCCAGCACCCCTATAGGGGGCTTTGGAGGCTACACCTTC. Its protein is CASTPIGGFGGYTF.

This clone is a singleton in its sample. CDR3 amino acids: CASSSDSGTDGSYNEQFF. The CDR3 DNA follows: TGTGCCAGCAGCTCAGATTCCGGGACAGATGGCTCCTACAATGAGCAGTTCTTC. The gene calls are TRBV7-9 and TRBJ2-1; 7 nucleotides line up with TRBD1. Germline CDR1 SEHNR, CDR2 FQNEAQ (reference sequence). Trimming removed 4 bases from V and 0 bases from J; junction bases left unmatched: 12. This CDR3 is 18 amino acids long.

The chain couples TRBV4-3 to TRBJ2-7; a weak D match, TRBD2 (5 bases). The CDR3 spans 16 residues. In germline, CDR1 is LGHNA, CDR2 YSLEER. V gave up 0 bases and J gave up 2 bases, with 14 bases separating them. The CDR3 DNA reads as TGCGCCAGCAGCCAAGATTTAAGCGGCTCGACCTACGAGCAGTACTTC. Encoded protein: CASSQDLSGSTYEQYF.

This chain joins TRBV7-3 and TRBJ2-1; TRBD1 agrees at 9 bases. V shed 5 bases, J shed 2 bases, and the junction held 4 bases outside the gene matches. Germline V gene data show CDR1 as SGHTA and CDR2 as FQGTGA. The CDR3 covers 15 residues. CDR3 DNA: TGTGCCAGCAGCCAAACAGGGGGCACCTACAATGAGCAGTTCTTC. This codes for CASSQTGGTYNEQFF.

This clone was found once. This chain links TRBV27 with TRBJ1-5; D not certain. This CDR3 region has 16 residues. Per germline, CDR1 MNHEY and CDR2 SMNVEV (reference sequence). Trimming took 1 base from V and 1 from J, leaving 11 bases between them. The CDR3 bases are TGTGCCAGCAGTTTATTTGTGCGGGAAAGCAATCAGCCCCAGCATTTT. Translated, it gives CASSLFVRESNQPQHF.

The rearrangement joins TRBV6-4 to TRBJ2-3; 7 bases are a match to TRBD1. The CDR3 sequence is 13 residues long. V was clipped by 5 bases and J by 4 bases; unmatched bases: 3. Germline V gene data show CDR1 as MRHNA and CDR2 as SNTAGT. CDR3 loop: CASSTGEADTQYF. CDR3 bases: TGTGCCAGCAGTACAGGGGAAGCAGATACGCAGTATTTT.